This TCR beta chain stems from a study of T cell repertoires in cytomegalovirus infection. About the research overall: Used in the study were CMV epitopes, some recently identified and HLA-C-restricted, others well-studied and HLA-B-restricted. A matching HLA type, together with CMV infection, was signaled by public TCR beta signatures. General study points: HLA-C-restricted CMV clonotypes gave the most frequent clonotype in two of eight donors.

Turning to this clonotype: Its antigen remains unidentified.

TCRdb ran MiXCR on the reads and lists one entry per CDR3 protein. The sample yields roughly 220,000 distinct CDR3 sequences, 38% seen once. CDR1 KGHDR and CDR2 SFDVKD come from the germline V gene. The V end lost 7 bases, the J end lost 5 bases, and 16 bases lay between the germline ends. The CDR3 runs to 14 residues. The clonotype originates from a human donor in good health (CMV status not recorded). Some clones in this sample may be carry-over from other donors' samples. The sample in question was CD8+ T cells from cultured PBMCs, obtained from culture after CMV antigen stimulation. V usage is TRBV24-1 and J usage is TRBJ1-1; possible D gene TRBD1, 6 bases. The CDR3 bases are TGTGCCACCAGCTCCGGGGGCTCCGGGACTGAAGCTTTCTTT. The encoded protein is CATSSGGSGTEAFF.